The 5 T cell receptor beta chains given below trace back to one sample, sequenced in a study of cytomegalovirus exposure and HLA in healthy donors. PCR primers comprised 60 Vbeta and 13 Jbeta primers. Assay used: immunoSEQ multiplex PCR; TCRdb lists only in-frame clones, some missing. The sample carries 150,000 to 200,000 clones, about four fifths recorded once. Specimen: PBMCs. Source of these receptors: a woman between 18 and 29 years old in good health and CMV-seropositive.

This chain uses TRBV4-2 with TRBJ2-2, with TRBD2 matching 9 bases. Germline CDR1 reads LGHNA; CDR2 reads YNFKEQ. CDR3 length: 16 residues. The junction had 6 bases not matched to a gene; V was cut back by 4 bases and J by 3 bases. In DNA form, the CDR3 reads TGTGCCAGCAGCCCCCCGGGACTAGCTGACACCGGGGAGCTGTTTTTT. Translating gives CASSPPGLADTGELFF.

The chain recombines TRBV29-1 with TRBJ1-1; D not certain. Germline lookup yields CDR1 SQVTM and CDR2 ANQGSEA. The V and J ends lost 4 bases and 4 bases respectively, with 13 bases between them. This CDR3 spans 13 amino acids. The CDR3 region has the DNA TGCAGCGTTGCAGCCGGGGAGGGCACTGAAGCTTTCTTT. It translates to CSVAAGEGTEAFF.

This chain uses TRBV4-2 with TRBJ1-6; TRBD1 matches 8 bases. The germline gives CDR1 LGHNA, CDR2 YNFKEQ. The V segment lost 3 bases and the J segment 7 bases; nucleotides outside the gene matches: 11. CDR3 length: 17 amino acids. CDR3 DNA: TGTGCCAGCAGCCAGCGCGCCACAGGGGGTTTCAATTCACCCCTCCACTTT. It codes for CASSQRATGGFNSPLHF.

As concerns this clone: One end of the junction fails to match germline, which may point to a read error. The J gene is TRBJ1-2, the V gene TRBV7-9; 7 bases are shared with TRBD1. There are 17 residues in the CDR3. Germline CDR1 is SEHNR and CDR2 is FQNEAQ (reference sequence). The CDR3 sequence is CSSSLFTTPGQNYGYTF. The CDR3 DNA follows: TGTTCCAGCAGCTTATTCACGACACCGGGACAGAACTATGGCTACACCTTC.

The CDR3 DNA reads as TGTGCCAGTAGTACCCCCCTAGCGGGGGGACGGGTGGATACGCAGTATTTT. Its protein product is CASSTPLAGGRVDTQYF. The V and J genes are TRBV19 and TRBJ2-3; 11 nucleotides align to TRBD2. The CDR3 totals 17 residues. Germline V gene lookup returns CDR1 LNHDA and CDR2 SQIVND (reference sequence). V trimming: 4 bases; J trimming: 6 bases; junction bases outside the gene matches: 12.